This note documents a single T cell receptor (beta chain) sequence. Some clones are missing from TCRdb's copy, which holds only in-frame ones; the method was immunoSEQ multiplex PCR. The sample carries 30,000 to 35,000 clones, roughly 82% recorded once. Germline V gives CDR1 LGHNA, CDR2 YSLEER. The V and J ends lost 0 bases and 3 bases respectively, with 12 bases between them. The CDR3 covers 15 residues. The data derive from a study of blood T cell repertoires in COVID-19. The V gene is TRBV4-3, the J gene TRBJ2-7; the D is unclear. The sequenced sample was peripheral blood. The clonotype was recovered from a man older than 75 with active or convalescent COVID-19. The CDR3 sequence: CASSQEMSAVYEQYF. The CDR3 DNA is TGCGCCAGCAGCCAAGAGATGTCCGCGGTCTACGAGCAGTACTTC.